One T cell receptor beta chain is described in this entry. The antigen is unknown. V was trimmed by 6 bases and J by 6 bases, leaving 12 bases between them. The CDR3 is 14 residues long. Germline CDR1 and CDR2: PRHDT and FYEKMQ (reference sequence). The sample belongs to a study of identifying expanded T cells in peripheral blood. Generated by immunoSEQ multiplex PCR, the TCRdb table keeps only in-frame clones and is missing some. Here the sample spans about 91,000 clones, more than 70% being singletons. Whole-study findings and limits: Variance in clone template counts between approximately 2-week samples significantly increased with total template count across all healthy donors. Roughly 1.2 clones differed between technical replicates, versus 16.4 and 19 over time.

Collection occurred without any documented infections or immune events in donors. The chain joins TRBV13 to TRBJ1-6; D is uncertain. The sequenced material came from blood. The sequence derives from a person aged 18-70 years in good health. The CDR3, as DNA: TGTGCCAGCAGTCCCGGGAATGGTAATTCACCCCTCCACTTT. Translating it yields CASSPGNGNSPLHF.